This section outlines one T cell receptor beta chain sequence together with its context. TCRdb reprocessed the RT-PCR reads via MiXCR and lists one record per CDR3 protein. The profile shows 650,000 to 800,000 distinct CDR3 sequences, 12% to 15% of them singletons. Material for sequencing was memory CD4+ T cells from blood. The TCR comes from a female donor in good health, serving as a healthy control.

CDR3 sequence: CASSTAGARNQPQHF. CDR3 sequence (DNA): TGTGCCAGCAGTACTGCCGGGGCCCGCAATCAGCCCCAGCATTTT. The chain couples TRBV28 to TRBJ1-5; weak D call: TRBD1 (5 bases). CDR1 and CDR2 (germline): MDHEN, SYDVKM. Trimming shortened V by 5 bases and J by 2 bases, and 13 bases separated the two germline ends. The CDR3 consists of 15 residues.